A selection of T cell receptor beta chains follows, all from one sample in a study of T cells in Graves' hyperthyroidism and ophthalmopathy. One entry per CDR3 protein results from TCRdb running MiXCR on the multiplex PCR reads. The table records about 640,000 distinct CDR3 sequences, less than 25% of them present only once. The specimen sequenced was blood. The receptors stem from a man between 25 and 39 years old with Graves' ophthalmopathy. Each CDR3 is given with its conserved first and last residue. The order of the fields is V gene, D gene, J gene, clone size, CDR3 protein, CDR3 DNA. D genes are given only for firm matches. Clone size appears in some rows only: once, few, many, or a class for an expanded clone.

TRBV5-4	TRBD2	TRBJ2-5	few	CASSPGLAGGPKETQYF	TGTGCCAGCAGCCCGGGACTAGCGGGAGGGCCTAAGGAGACCCAGTACTTC
TRBV10-3	.	TRBJ2-5	.	CAISESPEGYETQYF	TGTGCCATCAGTGAGTCCCCTGAGGGCTACGAGACCCAGTACTTC
TRBV9	TRBD1	TRBJ2-5	.	CASSSRTGLEETQYF	TGTGCCAGCAGCTCAAGGACAGGGCTAGAAGAGACCCAGTACTTC
TRBV29-1	TRBD2	TRBJ2-7	.	CSVALAGAYEQYF	TGCAGCGTTGCACTAGCGGGAGCTTACGAGCAGTACTTC
TRBV7-2	TRBD2	TRBJ2-1	few	CASSSWWGESGRIDEQFF	TGTGCCAGCAGCTCTTGGTGGGGGGAGAGCGGGAGAATCGATGAGCAGTTCTTC
TRBV6-1	TRBD1	TRBJ1-5	.	CATMIGQGAYNQPQHF	TGTGCCACCATGATAGGACAGGGGGCCTACAATCAGCCCCAGCATTTT
TRBV28	TRBD2	TRBJ2-7	few	CASSSLAGAGHEQYF	TGTGCCAGCAGTTCGCTAGCGGGAGCGGGGCACGAGCAGTACTTC
TRBV6-6	.	TRBJ1-1	few	CASSYSYRNPTEAFF	TGTGCCAGCAGTTACTCGTACCGAAACCCCACTGAAGCTTTCTTT
TRBV27	.	TRBJ2-3	few	CASREGITDTQYF	TGTGCCAGCAGGGAAGGGATTACAGATACGCAGTATTTT
TRBV5-1	.	TRBJ2-7	few	CASSPPGDRAYEQYF	TGCGCCAGCAGCCCTCCCGGGGACCGAGCCTACGAGCAGTACTTC
TRBV20-1	.	TRBJ1-5	.	CSARVGGGGGNQPQHF	TGCAGTGCTAGAGTGGGGGGGGGTGGGGGCAATCAGCCCCAGCATTTT
TRBV24-1	TRBD2	TRBJ2-1	few	CATSDPRRLAQNEQFF	TGTGCCACCAGTGATCCTCGCCGACTAGCGCAGAATGAGCAGTTCTTC
TRBV27	.	TRBJ2-1	few	CASTSRRGREQFF	TGTGCCAGCACCTCCCGGAGGGGGCGTGAGCAGTTCTTC
TRBV5-1	.	TRBJ2-1	.	CASSLGLDSSYNEQFF	TGTGCCAGCAGCTTGGGGTTGGATAGCTCCTACAATGAGCAGTTCTTC
TRBV12-3/TRBV12-4	.	TRBJ2-3	few	CASSRLYISPSTDTQYF	TGTGCCAGCAGCCGATTATACATCTCCCCCTCCACAGATACGCAGTATTTT
TRBV5-6	TRBD2	TRBJ2-1	few	CASSMRTSGLYNEQFF	TGTGCCAGCAGCATGAGGACTAGCGGGTTATACAATGAGCAGTTCTTC
TRBV20-1	.	TRBJ2-7	few	CSASGEASYEQYF	TGCAGTGCTAGTGGAGAGGCGTCCTACGAGCAGTACTTC
TRBV6-1	TRBD2	TRBJ2-7	few	CASTKKGGPYEQYF	TGTGCCAGCACCAAAAAGGGAGGGCCGTACGAGCAGTACTTC
TRBV2	.	TRBJ2-4	many	CASSPSSSKNIQYF	TGTGCCAGCAGCCCCTCTTCTTCCAAAAACATTCAGTACTTC
TRBV12-3/TRBV12-4	.	TRBJ2-3	many	CASSATDVVADTQYF	TGTGCCAGCAGTGCCACGGACGTTGTTGCTGATACGCAGTATTTT
TRBV30	.	TRBJ1-2	.	CAWSPGPYGYTF	TGTGCCTGGAGTCCCGGGCCCTATGGCTACACCTTC
TRBV5-1	TRBD1	TRBJ2-7	many	CASSKGQRYEQYF	TGCGCCAGCAGCAAGGGACAGCGATACGAGCAGTACTTC
TRBV18	.	TRBJ1-3	.	CASSPGRLTSGNTIYF	TGTGCCAGCTCACCCGGTCGCCTGACCTCTGGAAACACCATATATTTT
TRBV11-3	.	TRBJ2-1	once	CASGSYEHNEQFF	TGTGCCAGCGGCTCCTACGAGCACAATGAGCAGTTCTTC
TRBV29-1	TRBD1	TRBJ2-3	.	CSVVGQVTVDTQYF	TGCAGCGTCGTAGGACAGGTTACCGTAGATACGCAGTATTTT
TRBV19	.	TRBJ1-1	few	CASSSLREVTTEAFF	TGTGCCAGTAGTAGCCTCAGGGAGGTAACCACTGAAGCTTTCTTT
TRBV6-2/TRBV6-3	TRBD2	TRBJ2-7	.	CASSHGLAGVLGEQYF	TGTGCCAGCAGTCACGGACTAGCGGGAGTGTTAGGCGAGCAGTACTTC
TRBV6-1	.	TRBJ2-2	.	CASDRGWNTGELFF	TGTGCCTCAGATAGGGGTTGGAACACCGGGGAGCTGTTTTTT
TRBV6-4	.	TRBJ2-7	.	CASSLGPDSSYEQYF	TGTGCCAGCAGTCTGGGGCCTGATAGCTCCTACGAGCAGTACTTC
TRBV14	TRBD1	TRBJ1-2	.	CASSQEETGDYGYTF	TGTGCCAGCAGCCAAGAGGAGACAGGGGACTATGGCTACACCTTC
TRBV12-3/TRBV12-4	.	TRBJ2-5	many	CASSLVSWQETQYF	TGTGCCAGCAGTTTAGTTTCCTGGCAAGAGACCCAGTACTTC
TRBV4-2	.	TRBJ1-1	.	CASSQSGRSGTEAFF	TGTGCCAGCAGCCAATCGGGGCGCAGTGGCACTGAAGCTTTCTTT
TRBV4-1	.	TRBJ2-1	few	CASSRGHEQFF	TGCGCCAGCAGCCGGGGACATGAGCAGTTCTTC
TRBV5-5	.	TRBJ1-5	many	CASSSAPPNQPQHF	TGTGCCAGCAGCTCCGCTCCCCCAAATCAGCCCCAGCATTTT
TRBV20-1	TRBD2	TRBJ2-7	.	CSARPSSGYEQYF	TGCAGTGCTAGGCCCTCTAGCGGCTACGAGCAGTACTTC
TRBV28	TRBD2	TRBJ2-5	few	CASAGDGQETQYF	TGTGCCAGCGCGGGAGACGGTCAAGAGACCCAGTACTTC
TRBV4-1	TRBD2	TRBJ2-1	.	CASSSIRGTNYNEQFF	TGCGCCAGCAGCTCTATCCGGGGGACTAACTACAATGAGCAGTTCTTC
TRBV5-6	.	TRBJ2-1	many	CASSDRSDEQFF	TGTGCCAGCAGCGACAGGTCAGACGAGCAGTTCTTC
TRBV10-3	TRBD2	TRBJ2-2	.	CAISERLAGTGELFF	TGTGCCATCAGTGAAAGGCTAGCGGGCACCGGGGAGCTGTTTTTT
TRBV28	TRBD2	TRBJ2-7	.	CASSRPGLAKTYEQYF	TGTGCCAGCAGTAGACCGGGACTAGCGAAAACCTACGAGCAGTACTTC
TRBV7-2	.	TRBJ2-1	many	CASSSGLSGSYNEQFF	TGTGCCAGCAGCTCTGGGCTATCCGGGTCCTACAATGAGCAGTTCTTC
TRBV24-1	TRBD2	TRBJ2-1	few	CATQPGGSSYNEQFF	TGTGCCACCCAGCCCGGCGGGAGTTCCTACAATGAGCAGTTCTTC
TRBV5-1	.	TRBJ2-2	.	CASSQSHRTLSGELFF	TGCGCCAGCAGCCAATCTCATCGGACGTTGTCCGGGGAGCTGTTTTTT
TRBV4-1	TRBD2	TRBJ2-2	.	CASSQGLAGVVTGELFF	TGCGCCAGCAGCCAAGGACTAGCGGGAGTAGTCACCGGGGAGCTGTTTTTT
TRBV14	TRBD1	TRBJ2-3	.	CASSQTRTGQLTDTQYF	TGTGCCAGCAGCCAAACTAGGACAGGGCAACTCACAGATACGCAGTATTTT
TRBV2	TRBD1	TRBJ1-2	.	CASGIQQGAAYGYTF	TGTGCCAGCGGCATCCAACAGGGGGCGGCCTATGGCTACACCTTC
TRBV12-3/TRBV12-4	.	TRBJ1-2	.	CASSIPQGPYGYTF	TGTGCCAGCAGTATACCTCAGGGCCCCTATGGCTACACCTTC
TRBV20-1	TRBD1	TRBJ2-7	once	CSARGGTGQGDGEQYF	TGCAGTGCTAGAGGGGGAACGGGACAGGGGGATGGGGAGCAGTACTTC
TRBV11-2	TRBD2	TRBJ2-7	many	CASSSLAGEMGREQYF	TGTGCCAGCAGTTCACTAGCGGGAGAAATGGGGAGGGAGCAGTACTTC
TRBV7-8	.	TRBJ1-6	.	CASSLVGRWDNSPLHF	TGTGCCAGCAGCTTAGTCGGCAGATGGGATAATTCACCCCTCCACTTT
TRBV4-3	TRBD2	TRBJ2-1	once	CASSQAGREEYNEQFF	TGCGCCAGCAGCCAAGCCGGGCGGGAGGAGTACAATGAGCAGTTCTTC
TRBV2	.	TRBJ1-2	many	CASRDWTGVSGYTF	TGTGCCAGCAGGGACTGGACGGGTGTGAGTGGCTACACCTTC
TRBV20-1	.	TRBJ1-1	.	CSARENTEAFF	TGCAGTGCTAGAGAGAACACTGAAGCTTTCTTT
TRBV2	TRBD2	TRBJ2-7	few	CASTGREGSHEQYF	TGTGCCAGCACTGGGCGGGAGGGTTCCCACGAGCAGTACTTC
TRBV7-2	TRBD2	TRBJ2-5	many	CASDGGGRETQYF	TGTGCCAGCGACGGCGGGGGGAGGGAGACCCAGTACTTC
TRBV2	TRBD1	TRBJ1-1	.	CASSVEGTGNRAFF	TGTGCCAGCAGTGTTGAGGGGACAGGGAATCGGGCTTTCTTT
TRBV5-5	.	TRBJ2-5	.	CASKGNRASETQYF	TGTGCCAGCAAGGGGAACAGGGCGTCTGAGACCCAGTACTTC
TRBV24-1	.	TRBJ2-7	many	CATRAGDGEQYF	TGTGCCACCAGGGCAGGGGACGGCGAGCAGTACTTC